This TCR beta chain was recovered during a study of T cell repertoires and HLA-DP antigens. Study details: Average DNA input: around 220 ng for CD137+CD4+ sorts, roughly 1,100 ng pre-culture.

Points on this clone: The antigen is undetermined.

The data were produced by immunoSEQ multiplex PCR, yet TCRdb's version contains in-frame clones alone and is incomplete. The top ten hold around 1.6% of the sample, which has about 73,000 clones, around 77% seen once. V gave up 0 bases and J gave up 6 bases; unmatched junction bases: 8. The length of the CDR3 is 16 residues. CDR1 is KGHSH, CDR2 LQKENI, per germline. The clonotype comes from a man aged 55-75 years in good health and CMV-seronegative. The sequencing sample was made of CD4+ T cells from PBMCs. J is TRBJ1-2 and V is TRBV18; 9 nucleotides match TRBD1. The CDR3 loop is CASSPPGTGSLNGYTF. The CDR3 DNA reads TGTGCCAGCTCACCACCTGGGACAGGGTCGCTCAATGGCTACACCTTC.